The clone carrying this TCR beta chain was counted once. This record belongs to a study of control samples from healthy donors and cancer patients. Profiling relied on immunoSEQ multiplex PCR, and the TCRdb table lists in-frame clones only, not all of them. The data show around 92,000 clones, roughly four fifths seen once. Germline lookup yields CDR1 GTSNPN and CDR2 SVGIG (reference sequence). The CDR3 is 14 residues long. V was pared by 2 bases and J by 2 bases, with 13 bases between. Sequenced material: blood. The TCR comes from a man between 60 and 75 years old in good health. This chain joins TRBV30 and TRBJ2-7; the D gene is possibly TRBD2 (5 bases). This CDR3 is CAWSPGRATYEQYF. CDR3 coding DNA: TGTGCCTGGAGTCCGGGGAGAGCGACCTACGAGCAGTACTTC.